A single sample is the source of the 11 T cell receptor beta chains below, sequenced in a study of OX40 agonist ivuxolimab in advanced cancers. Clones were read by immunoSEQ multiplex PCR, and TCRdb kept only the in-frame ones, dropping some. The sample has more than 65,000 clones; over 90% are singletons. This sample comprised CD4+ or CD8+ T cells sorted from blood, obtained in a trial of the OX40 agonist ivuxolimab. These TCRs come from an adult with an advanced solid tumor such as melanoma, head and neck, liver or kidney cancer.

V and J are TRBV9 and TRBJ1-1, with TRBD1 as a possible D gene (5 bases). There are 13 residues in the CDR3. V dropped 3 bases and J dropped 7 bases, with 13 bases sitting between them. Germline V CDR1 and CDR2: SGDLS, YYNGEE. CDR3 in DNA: TGTGCCAGCAGCGACGGGACGGAAAGTGAAGCTTTCTTT. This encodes CASSDGTESEAFF.

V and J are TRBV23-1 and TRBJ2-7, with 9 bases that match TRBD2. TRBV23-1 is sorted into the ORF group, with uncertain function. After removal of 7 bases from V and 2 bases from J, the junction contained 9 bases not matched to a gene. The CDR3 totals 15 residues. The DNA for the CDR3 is TGCGCCAGCACCTCGGGCGGGGGGGCCGCCTACGAGCAGTACTTC. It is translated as CASTSGGGAAYEQYF.

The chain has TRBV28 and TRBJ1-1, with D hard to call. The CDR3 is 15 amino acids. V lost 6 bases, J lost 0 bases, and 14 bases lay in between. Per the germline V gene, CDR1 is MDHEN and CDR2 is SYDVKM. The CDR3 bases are TGTGCCAGCAGCCACGGGCGTTATATGAACACTGAAGCTTTCTTT. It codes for CASSHGRYMNTEAFF.

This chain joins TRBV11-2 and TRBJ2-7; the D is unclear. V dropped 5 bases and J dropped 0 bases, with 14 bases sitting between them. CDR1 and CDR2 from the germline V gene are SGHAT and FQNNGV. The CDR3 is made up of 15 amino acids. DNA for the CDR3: TGTGCCAGCAGCCTCCAGAGAGGAAGCTCCTACGAGCAGTACTTC. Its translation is CASSLQRGSSYEQYF.

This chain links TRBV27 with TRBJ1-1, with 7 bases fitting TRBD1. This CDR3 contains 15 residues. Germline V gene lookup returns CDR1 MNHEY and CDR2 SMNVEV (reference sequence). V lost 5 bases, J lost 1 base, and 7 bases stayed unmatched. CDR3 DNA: TGTGCCAGCAGTCCCCTGGGACAGCAGAACACTGAAGCTTTCTTT. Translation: CASSPLGQQNTEAFF.

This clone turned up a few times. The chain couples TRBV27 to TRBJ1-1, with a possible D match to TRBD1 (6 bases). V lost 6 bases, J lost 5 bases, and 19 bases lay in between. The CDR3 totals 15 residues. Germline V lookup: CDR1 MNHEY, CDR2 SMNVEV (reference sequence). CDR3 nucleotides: TGTGCCAGCAGCCCAAGGGGGGGCGCAAGGACTGAAGCTTTCTTT. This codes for CASSPRGGARTEAFF.

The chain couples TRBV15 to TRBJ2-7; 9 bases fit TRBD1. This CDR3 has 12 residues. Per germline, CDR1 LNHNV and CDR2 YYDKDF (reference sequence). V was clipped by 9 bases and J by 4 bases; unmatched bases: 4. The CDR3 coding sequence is TGTGCCACGGGACAGGGTGATTACGAGCAGTACTTC. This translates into CATGQGDYEQYF.

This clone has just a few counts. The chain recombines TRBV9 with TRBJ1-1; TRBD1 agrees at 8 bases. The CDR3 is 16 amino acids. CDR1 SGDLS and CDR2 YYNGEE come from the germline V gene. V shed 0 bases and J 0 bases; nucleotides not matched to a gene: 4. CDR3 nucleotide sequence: TGTGCCAGCAGCGTAGGACAGGGGCGGATGAACACTGAAGCTTTCTTT. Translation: CASSVGQGRMNTEAFF.

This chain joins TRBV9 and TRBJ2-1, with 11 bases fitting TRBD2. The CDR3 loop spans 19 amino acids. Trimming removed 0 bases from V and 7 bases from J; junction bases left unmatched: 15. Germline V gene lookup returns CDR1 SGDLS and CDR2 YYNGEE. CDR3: CASSVADPIAGGASNEQFF. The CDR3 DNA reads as TGTGCCAGCAGCGTAGCCGATCCGATAGCGGGAGGGGCCTCTAATGAGCAGTTCTTC.

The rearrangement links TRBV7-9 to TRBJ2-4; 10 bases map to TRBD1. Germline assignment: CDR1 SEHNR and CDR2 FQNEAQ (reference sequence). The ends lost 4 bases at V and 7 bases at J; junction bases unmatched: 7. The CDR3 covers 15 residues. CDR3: CASSYPGQGTNIQYF. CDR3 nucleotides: TGTGCCAGCAGCTATCCGGGACAGGGGACGAACATTCAGTACTTC.

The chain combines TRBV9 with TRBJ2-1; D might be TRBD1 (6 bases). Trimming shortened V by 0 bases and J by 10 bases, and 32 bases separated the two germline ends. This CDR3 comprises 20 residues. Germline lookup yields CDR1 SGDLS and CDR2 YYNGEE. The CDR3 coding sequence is TGTGCCAGCAGCGTAGTAGGGGGAACGGGCACAGGAGCCCAGCACAGGGAGCAGTTCTTC. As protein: CASSVVGGTGTGAQHREQFF.